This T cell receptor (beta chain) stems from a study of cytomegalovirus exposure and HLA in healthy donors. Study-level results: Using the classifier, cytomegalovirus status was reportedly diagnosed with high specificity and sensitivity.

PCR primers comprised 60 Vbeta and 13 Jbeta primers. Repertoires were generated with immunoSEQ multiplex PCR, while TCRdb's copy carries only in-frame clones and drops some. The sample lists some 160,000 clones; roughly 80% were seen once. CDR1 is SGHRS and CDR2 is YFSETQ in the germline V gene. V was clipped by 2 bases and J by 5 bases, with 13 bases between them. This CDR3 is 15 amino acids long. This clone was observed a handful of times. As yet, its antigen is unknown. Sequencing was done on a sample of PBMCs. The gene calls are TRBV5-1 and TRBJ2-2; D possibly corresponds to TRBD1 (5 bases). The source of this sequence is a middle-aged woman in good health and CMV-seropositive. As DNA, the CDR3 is TGCGCCAGCAGCTTTATTCCAGGGAAAACCGGGGAGCTGTTTTTT. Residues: CASSFIPGKTGELFF.